Listed here are 18 T cell receptor beta chains from one sample, sequenced in a study of cytomegalovirus exposure and HLA in healthy donors. PCR used 60 Vbeta primers and 13 Jbeta primers. The assay was immunoSEQ multiplex PCR, and TCRdb's table has in-frame clones only and misses some. The data contain more than 80,000 clones, roughly four fifths of them singletons. The sequencing sample was made of PBMCs. These receptors all come from a man aged 45 to 65 in good health and CMV-seronegative.

This clone was counted between two and nine times. The limits of the CDR3 on the DNA are not certain, so only TCRdb's listed CDR3 is given. The chain is built from TRBV30 and TRBJ1-1. The CDR3 has 15 residues if both end residues are counted. Germline CDR1 is GTSNPN and CDR2 is SVGIG (reference sequence). The CDR3 reads CAWTHFGNGDTEAFF.

The V and J genes are TRBV5-8 and TRBJ1-1; 8 nucleotides line up with TRBD1. CDR3 length: 12 amino acids. The V segment lost 2 bases and the J segment 11 bases; nucleotides outside the gene matches: 5. The germline V gene encodes CDR1 SGHTS and CDR2 YDEGEE. Here the CDR3 DNA reads TGTGCCAGCAGCTTCCTGACAGGGGTTGCTTTCTTT. This sequence encodes CASSFLTGVAFF.

The chain is built from TRBV27 and TRBJ1-5; 7 bases agree with TRBD1. CDR3 size: 17 residues. Germline V gene lookup returns CDR1 MNHEY and CDR2 SMNVEV (reference sequence). Trimming cost V 5 bases and J 0 bases; bases outside gene matches: 10. CDR3 nucleotides: TGTGCCAGCAGTGCCTGGGACAGCTCGGATAGCAATCAGCCCCAGCATTTT. It codes for CASSAWDSSDSNQPQHF.

The CDR3 loop is CASSSQGFDSPLHF. The CDR3 DNA reads TGTGCCAGCAGCTCACAGGGATTCGACTCACCCCTCCACTTT. The chain has TRBV5-4 and TRBJ1-6; maybe TRBD1 (6 bases). Per the germline V gene, CDR1 is SGHNT and CDR2 is YYREEE (reference sequence). Deletions cut 3 bases from V and 10 bases from J, with 14 bases between. The CDR3 length is 14 residues.

This clone showed up just once. V usage is TRBV4-1 and J usage is TRBJ1-2; 9 bases are a match to TRBD1. J gave up 0 bases and V 3 bases, and 2 bases lay outside the gene matches. Germline V CDR1 and CDR2: MGHRA, YSYEKL. This CDR3 has 15 amino acids. The chain's CDR3 is CASSQGDRANYGYTF. The CDR3 DNA follows: TGCGCCAGCAGCCAGGGGGACAGGGCTAACTATGGCTACACCTTC.

The gene calls are TRBV15 and TRBJ1-3, with a weak D call TRBD1 (5 bases). Trimming took 3 bases from V and 0 from J, leaving 12 bases between them. The CDR3 consists of 16 residues. CDR1 LNHNV and CDR2 YYDKDF come from the germline V gene (reference sequence). The CDR3 reads CATSRDPGNSGNTIYF. CDR3 sequence (DNA): TGTGCCACCAGCAGGGACCCAGGGAACTCTGGAAACACCATATATTTT.

The V gene is TRBV6-5, the J gene TRBJ2-7, with D uncertain. This CDR3 spans 13 amino acids. The germline V gene has CDR1 MNHEY and CDR2 SVGAGI. Trimming shortened V by 5 bases and J by 3 bases, and 11 bases separated the two germline ends. The CDR3, as DNA: TGTGCCAGCAGTCTATCCGCTAGCTACGAGCAGTACGTC. It specifies CASSLSASYEQYV.

V gene TRBV5-1 combines with J gene TRBJ1-1; maybe TRBD1 (6 bases). CDR3 length: 14 residues. CDR1 and CDR2 from the germline V gene are SGHRS and YFSETQ. With 3 bases removed from V and 4 bases from J, the gap between germline ends came to 13 bases. CDR3 protein: CASSSQGFGTEAFF. DNA for the CDR3: TGCGCCAGCAGCTCACAGGGTTTCGGCACTGAAGCTTTCTTT.

This clone appeared once. The chain carries TRBV29-1 and TRBJ1-2; D is uncertain. CDR3 length: 14 amino acids. CDR1 and CDR2 from the germline V gene are SQVTM and ANQGSEA. The V gene lost 1 base and the J gene lost 4 bases, with 13 bases spanning the gap. The CDR3 loop is CSVEAPRPFYGYTF. The CDR3 DNA reads as TGCAGCGTTGAAGCTCCCAGGCCCTTCTATGGCTACACCTTC.

The V and J genes are TRBV29-1 and TRBJ2-1; TRBD2 is a possible D gene (7 bases). Deletions cut 1 base from V and 2 bases from J, with 9 bases between. The CDR3 sequence is 14 residues long. Germline CDR1 SQVTM, CDR2 ANQGSEA. The CDR3 reads CSVEGGGPYNEQFF. CDR3 sequence (DNA): TGCAGCGTTGAAGGCGGGGGCCCCTACAATGAGCAGTTCTTC.

The chain recombines TRBV6-5 with TRBJ1-2; 7 nucleotides match TRBD1. The length of the CDR3 is 12 residues. The V segment lost 5 bases and the J segment 8 bases; nucleotides outside the gene matches: 5. From germline, CDR1 is MNHEY and CDR2 SVGAGI. The chain's CDR3 is CASSPTGVGYTF. The DNA for the CDR3 is TGTGCCAGCAGTCCAACAGGGGTAGGCTACACCTTC.

The genes are TRBV5-1 and TRBJ1-6, with D possibly TRBD1 on 5 matching bases. Germline lookup yields CDR1 SGHRS and CDR2 YFSETQ. This CDR3 has 14 residues. Trimming took 0 bases from V and 7 from J, leaving 8 bases between them. The CDR3 protein is CASSLEDRNSPLHF. In DNA, the CDR3 is TGCGCCAGCAGCTTGGAAGACAGAAATTCACCCCTCCACTTT.

V gene TRBV5-1 combines with J gene TRBJ2-1; 13 bases fit TRBD2. The CDR3 consists of 16 residues. Germline assignment: CDR1 SGHRS and CDR2 YFSETQ. The J segment lost 10 bases and the V segment lost 1 base, leaving 8 bases of the junction unmatched. Written as DNA, the CDR3 is TGCGCCAGCAGCTTGAAAACTAGCGGGGGGGCGAAAGAGCAGTTCTTC. Its protein is CASSLKTSGGAKEQFF.

The gene calls are TRBV5-1 and TRBJ2-3; TRBD2 agrees at 9 bases. The CDR3 spans 18 residues. J was trimmed by 2 bases and V by 0 bases; bases with no gene match: 10. Germline V gene data show CDR1 as SGHRS and CDR2 as YFSETQ. CDR3 sequence reads: CASSLEASGTPLTDTQYF. The CDR3 DNA reads as TGCGCCAGCAGCTTGGAGGCTAGCGGGACACCCCTCACAGATACGCAGTATTTT. Together with reference TRBV5-1 and TRBJ2-3, the CDR3 gives the full variable domain: KAGVTQTPRYLIKTRGQQVTLSCSPISGHRSVSWYQQTPGQGLQFLFEYFSETQRNKGNFPGRFSGRQFSNSRSEMNVSTLELGDSALYLCASSLEASGTPLTDTQYFGPGTRLTVL.

The chain uses TRBV12-5 and TRBJ2-1, with 8 nucleotides matching TRBD2. The CDR3 length is 18 residues. The trim removed 1 base at V and 3 bases at J, leaving 11 bases unmatched. The germline CDR1 and CDR2 sequences are LGHNT and FRNRAP. CDR3 coding DNA: TGTGCTAGTGGTTTGGGTTTCGGGAGGGGACGGAACTACAATGAGCAGTTCTTC. Its translation is CASGLGFGRGRNYNEQFF.

The genes are TRBV7-3 and TRBJ2-3; 8 nucleotides align to TRBD2. CDR1 SGHTA and CDR2 FQGTGA come from the germline V gene. Trimming at V came to 5 bases and at J to 5 bases, leaving 9 bases not matched to a gene. This CDR3 spans 15 amino acids. In nucleotides, the CDR3 is TGTGCCAGCAGCACTTCGGGAGGGGGGGTAGATACGCAGTATTTT. Translating it yields CASSTSGGGVDTQYF.

The chain has TRBV30 and TRBJ1-1; 7 nucleotides match TRBD1. Germline CDR1 is GTSNPN and CDR2 is SVGIG (reference sequence). This CDR3 comprises 14 residues. V lost 2 bases to trimming and J lost 3 bases; unmatched junction nucleotides: 6. The CDR3: CAWSRGGLYTEAFF. The DNA for the CDR3 is TGTGCCTGGAGTAGAGGGGGCTTGTACACTGAAGCTTTCTTT. The full variable domain, in which reference TRBV30 and TRBJ1-1 provide the parts outside the CDR3, is SQTIHQWPATLVQPVGSPLSLECTVEGTSNPNLYWYRQAAGRGLQLLFYSVGIGQISSEVPQNLSASRPQDRQFILSSKKLLLSDSGFYLCAWSRGGLYTEAFFGQGTRLTVV.

This sequence joins TRBV6-1 and TRBJ1-6; tentatively, D is TRBD1 (5 bases). Germline loops: CDR1 MNHNS, CDR2 SASEGT. Between the trimmed V and J ends, which lost 3 bases and 11 bases, there was a span of 8 bases. This CDR3 spans 12 amino acids. The CDR3 is CASSEPGAPLHF. Here the CDR3 DNA reads TGTGCCAGCAGTGAGCCGGGGGCACCCCTCCACTTT.